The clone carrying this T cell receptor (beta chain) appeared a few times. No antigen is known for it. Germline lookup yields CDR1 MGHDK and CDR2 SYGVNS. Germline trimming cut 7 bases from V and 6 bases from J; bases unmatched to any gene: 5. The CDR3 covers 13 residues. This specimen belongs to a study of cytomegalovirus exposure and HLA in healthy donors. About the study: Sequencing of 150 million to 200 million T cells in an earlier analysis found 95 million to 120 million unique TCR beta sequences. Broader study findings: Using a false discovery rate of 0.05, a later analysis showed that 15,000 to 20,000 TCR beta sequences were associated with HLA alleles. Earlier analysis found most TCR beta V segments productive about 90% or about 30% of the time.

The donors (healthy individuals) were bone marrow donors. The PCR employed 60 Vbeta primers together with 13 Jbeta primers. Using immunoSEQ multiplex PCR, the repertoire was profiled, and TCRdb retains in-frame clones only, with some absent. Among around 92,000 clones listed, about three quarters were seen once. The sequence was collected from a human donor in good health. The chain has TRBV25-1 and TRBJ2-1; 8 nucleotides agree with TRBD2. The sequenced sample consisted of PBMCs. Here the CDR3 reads CASTTGGFNEQFF. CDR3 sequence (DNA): TGTGCCAGCACGACGGGGGGGTTCAATGAGCAGTTCTTC.